This T cell receptor (beta chain) was recorded in a study of blood T cell repertoires in COVID-19. On the study more broadly: In each case, the material was cDNA or gDNA derived from T cells, B-cell-depleted T cells, or PBMCs.

The sample holds one count of this clone. In the study's own analysis: Researchers report that nucleated cell counts were estimated from reference gene primer amplification. TCRdb's copy holds only in-frame clones and misses some; the assay was immunoSEQ multiplex PCR. That table supplies the V and J calls and clone size; D and trimming were determined from the DNA. Of some 260,000 clones listed, about three quarters are singletons. In germline, CDR1 is KGHSH, CDR2 LQKENI. Deletions cut 1 base from V and 6 bases from J, with 19 bases between. The CDR3 has 17 amino acids. The TCR comes from a woman at least 80 years old with acute or convalescent COVID-19. Sequenced input: peripheral blood. This chain links TRBV18 with TRBJ2-1; D perhaps matches TRBD2 (6 bases). The chain's CDR3 is CASSPRLGSAGVNEQFF. In nucleotides, the CDR3 is TGTGCCAGCTCACCACGCCTCGGGAGCGCCGGGGTCAATGAGCAGTTCTTC. The whole variable domain, filled in from reference TRBV18 and TRBJ2-1, reads NAGVMQNPRHLVRRRGQEARLRCSPMKGHSHVYWYRQLPEEGLKFMVYLQKENIIDESGMPKERFSAEFPKEGPSILRIQQVVRGDSAAYFCASSPRLGSAGVNEQFFGPGTRLTVL.